Each of the 10 T cell receptor beta chains below was sequenced from the same sample in a study of T cell responses to AZD1222 COVID-19 vaccine. Only in-frame clones appear in the TCRdb table, and some are missing; sequencing was by immunoSEQ multiplex PCR. The sample yields around 140,000 clones, approximately 88% seen once. The sample consisted of peripheral blood, taken on day 0 of AZD1222 vaccination. The receptors shown here come from an adult in good health.

This clone came up a few times. This sequence joins TRBV4-1 and TRBJ2-5; D might be TRBD2 (5 bases). The CDR3 loop spans 15 amino acids. Germline CDR1 is MGHRA and CDR2 is YSYEKL. Trimming took off 1 base at V and 1 base at J, with 10 bases between the two ends. The CDR3 nucleotides are TGCGCCAGCAGCCAAGGGAGAGGGATCCAAGAGACCCAGTACTTC. Its translation is CASSQGRGIQETQYF.

This chain links TRBV3-1 (or the pseudogene TRBV3-2) with TRBJ1-6, with D tentatively TRBD1 (6 bases). The CDR3 loop spans 18 amino acids. Germline values: CDR1 LGHDT, CDR2 YNNKEL (reference sequence). The V end lost 6 bases, the J end lost 0 bases, and 18 bases lay between the germline ends. CDR3 bases: TGTGCCAGCAGTAGAGGATTTACAGGGAGCTCCTATAATTCACCCCTCCACTTT. Translating gives CASSRGFTGSSYNSPLHF.

The chain combines TRBV2 with TRBJ2-7, with a weak D call TRBD2 (5 bases). The CDR3 contains 14 residues. Trimming removed 4 bases from V and 6 bases from J, with 16 bases in between. Germline V gene data show CDR1 as SNHLY and CDR2 as FYNNEI. The CDR3 nucleotides read TGTGCCAGCAGTGCCTTAGATACTAGAGGCGAGCAGTACTTC. Translated, it gives CASSALDTRGEQYF.

This chain uses TRBV19 with TRBJ2-6; maybe TRBD2 (6 bases). Trimming removed 1 base from V and 0 bases from J, with 10 bases in between. The CDR3 is 17 amino acids. The germline V gene has CDR1 LNHDA and CDR2 SQIVND (reference sequence). CDR3 amino acids: CASSIAFGSSGANVLTF. CDR3 sequence (DNA): TGTGCCAGTAGTATAGCCTTCGGGAGCTCTGGGGCCAACGTCCTGACTTTC.

The chain couples TRBV19 to TRBJ2-1; D is perhaps TRBD1 (6 bases). There are 14 residues in the CDR3. V was shortened by 6 bases and J by 1 base, with 10 bases between the two germline ends. Germline values: CDR1 LNHDA, CDR2 SQIVND (reference sequence). CDR3 protein: CASREQGSYNEQFF. The CDR3 DNA follows: TGTGCCAGTAGGGAACAGGGTTCCTACAATGAGCAGTTCTTC.

CDR3 loop: CASSPEGRNTEAFF. In DNA, the CDR3 is TGCGCCAGCAGCCCTGAGGGTAGGAACACTGAAGCTTTCTTT. The V gene is TRBV5-1, the J gene TRBJ1-1; D not certain. Deletions cut 4 bases from V and 1 base from J, with 11 bases between. In germline, CDR1 is SGHRS, CDR2 YFSETQ. There are 14 residues in the CDR3.

V and J are TRBV19 and TRBJ1-3; D is ambiguous. The CDR3 loop spans 12 amino acids. Per the germline V gene, CDR1 is LNHDA and CDR2 is SQIVND (reference sequence). V was clipped by 4 bases and J by 2 bases, with 3 bases between them. The CDR3 bases are TGTGCCAGTAGTACGGCTGGAAACACCATATATTTT. The encoded protein is CASSTAGNTIYF.

The gene calls are TRBV10-3 and TRBJ1-1, with a possible D match to TRBD1 (5 bases). The germline V gene encodes CDR1 ENHRY and CDR2 SYGVKD. The CDR3 has 14 amino acids. V was trimmed by 1 base and J by 4 bases, leaving 10 bases between them. The CDR3 DNA follows: TGTGCCATCAGTGAGTGGGGGAGCGGCACTGAAGCTTTCTTT. It is translated as CAISEWGSGTEAFF.

This clone showed up many times. J is TRBJ2-3 and V is TRBV4-2, with D possibly TRBD2 on 6 matching bases. V lost 3 bases and J 5 bases, leaving 6 bases between the germline ends. CDR1 is LGHNA, CDR2 YNFKEQ, per germline. The CDR3 is 12 amino acids. Written as DNA, the CDR3 is TGTGCCAGCAGCCAGGGAGGAGATACGCAGTATTTT. It encodes CASSQGGDTQYF.

V gene TRBV15 combines with J gene TRBJ2-1, with 13 bases matching TRBD2. CDR3 length equals 14 residues. V dropped 3 bases and J dropped 7; count of bases not matched to a gene: 0. Germline V CDR1 and CDR2: LNHNV, YYDKDF (reference sequence). The CDR3 protein is CATSRGLAGNEQFF. DNA of the CDR3: TGTGCCACCAGCAGGGGACTAGCGGGGAATGAGCAGTTCTTC.